The 4 T cell receptor beta chains below come from one sample, sequenced in a study of blood T cell repertoires in COVID-19. This table comes from immunoSEQ multiplex PCR, and its TCRdb copy is limited to in-frame clones, with some not included. The sample consists of around 28,000 clones, 87% of them appearing once. Sequencing used peripheral blood. These receptors were collected from a human donor in a cohort sampled during active COVID-19.

This clone appeared once. V usage is TRBV9 and J usage is TRBJ1-5; 7 bases are shared with TRBD1. V was pared by 2 bases and J by 4 bases, with 6 bases of the junction left unmatched. Germline CDR1 is SGDLS and CDR2 is YYNGEE. The CDR3 consists of 15 residues. As DNA, the CDR3 is TGTGCCAGCAGCGTCACAGGGGAACGAAATCAGCCCCAGCATTTT. It translates to CASSVTGERNQPQHF. The variable domain in full, with the rest retrieved from reference TRBV9 and TRBJ1-5, is DSGVTQTPKHLITATGQRVTLRCSPRSGDLSVYWYQQSLDQGLQFLIQYYNGEERAKGNILERFSAQQFPDLHSELNLSSLELGDSALYFCASSVTGERNQPQHFGDGTRLSIL.

The J gene is TRBJ2-7, the V gene TRBV19, with 7 bases identical to TRBD2. This CDR3 is 16 amino acids long. In germline, CDR1 is LNHDA, CDR2 SQIVND (reference sequence). V lost 3 bases, J lost 0 bases, and 8 bases stayed unmatched. CDR3 sequence: CASSILADPSSYEQYF. The DNA for the CDR3 is TGTGCCAGTAGTATCCTAGCGGACCCCAGCTCCTACGAGCAGTACTTC.

The V gene is TRBV21-1, the J gene TRBJ1-2. TRBV21-1 has pseudogene status. The CDR3 is made up of 17 amino acids. The CDR3 DNA sequence: TGTGCCAGCAGCCTCGGAGGAAAAAATGTGACGTACTATGGCTACACCTTC. This gives the protein CASSLGGKNVTYYGYTF.

The V and J genes are TRBV5-1 and TRBJ1-5; 8 nucleotides line up with TRBD1. Trimming cost V 2 bases and J 6 bases; bases outside gene matches: 4. Germline V lookup: CDR1 SGHRS, CDR2 YFSETQ. The CDR3 loop spans 14 amino acids. The CDR3: CASSFRGQGQPQHF. The CDR3 region has the DNA TGCGCCAGCAGCTTCAGGGGGCAGGGTCAGCCCCAGCATTTT. The full variable domain, completed using reference TRBV5-1 and TRBJ1-5, is KAGVTQTPRYLIKTRGQQVTLSCSPISGHRSVSWYQQTPGQGLQFLFEYFSETQRNKGNFPGRFSGRQFSNSRSEMNVSTLELGDSALYLCASSFRGQGQPQHFGDGTRLSIL.